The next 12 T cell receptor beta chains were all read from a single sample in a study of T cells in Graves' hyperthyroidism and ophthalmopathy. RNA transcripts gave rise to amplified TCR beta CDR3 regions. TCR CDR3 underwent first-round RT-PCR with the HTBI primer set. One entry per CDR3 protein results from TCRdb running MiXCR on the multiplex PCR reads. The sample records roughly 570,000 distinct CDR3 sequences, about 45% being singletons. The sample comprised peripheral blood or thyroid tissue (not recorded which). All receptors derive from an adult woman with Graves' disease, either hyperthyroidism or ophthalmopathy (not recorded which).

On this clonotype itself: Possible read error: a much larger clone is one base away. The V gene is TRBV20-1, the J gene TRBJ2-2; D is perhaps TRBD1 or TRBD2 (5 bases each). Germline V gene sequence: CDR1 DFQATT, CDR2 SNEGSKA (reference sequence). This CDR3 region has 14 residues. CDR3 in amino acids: CSARGPSGPGEPFF. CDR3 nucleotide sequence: TGCAGTGCTAGAGGCCCGTCGGGGCCCGGGGAGCCGTTTTTT.

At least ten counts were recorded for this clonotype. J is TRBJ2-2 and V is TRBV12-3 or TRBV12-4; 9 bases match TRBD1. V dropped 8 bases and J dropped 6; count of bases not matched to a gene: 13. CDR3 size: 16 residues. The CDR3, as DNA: TGTGCCAGCGACCACCGGGACAGGGCGGTCGCCGGGGAGCTGTTTTTT. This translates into CASDHRDRAVAGELFF.

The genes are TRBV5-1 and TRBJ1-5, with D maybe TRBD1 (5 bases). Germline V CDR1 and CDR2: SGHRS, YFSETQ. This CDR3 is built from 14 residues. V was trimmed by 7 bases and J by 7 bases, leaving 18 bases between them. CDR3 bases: TGCGCCAGCGCGCCGGGAGGCGGGGCGCAGCCCCAGCATTTT. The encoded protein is CASAPGGGAQPQHF.

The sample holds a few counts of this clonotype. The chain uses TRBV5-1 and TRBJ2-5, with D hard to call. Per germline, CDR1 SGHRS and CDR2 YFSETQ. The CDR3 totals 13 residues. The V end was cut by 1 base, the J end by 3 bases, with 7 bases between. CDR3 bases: TGCGCCAGCAGCTTGACGGCAGAAGAGACCCAGTACTTC. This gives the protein CASSLTAEETQYF.

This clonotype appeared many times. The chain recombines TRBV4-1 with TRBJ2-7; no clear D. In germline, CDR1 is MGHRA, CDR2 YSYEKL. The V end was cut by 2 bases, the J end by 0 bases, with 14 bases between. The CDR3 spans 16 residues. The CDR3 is CASSQMSPPSSYEQYF. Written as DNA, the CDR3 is TGCGCCAGCAGCCAAATGTCACCTCCAAGCTCCTACGAGCAGTACTTC.

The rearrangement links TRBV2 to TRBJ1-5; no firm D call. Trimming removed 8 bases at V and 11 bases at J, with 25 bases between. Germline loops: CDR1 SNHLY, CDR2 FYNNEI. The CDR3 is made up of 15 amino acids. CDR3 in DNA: TGTGCCAGCCTACTAGCGGGAGAGAGCAGTGAGACCCAGCATTTT. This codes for CASLLAGESSETQHF.

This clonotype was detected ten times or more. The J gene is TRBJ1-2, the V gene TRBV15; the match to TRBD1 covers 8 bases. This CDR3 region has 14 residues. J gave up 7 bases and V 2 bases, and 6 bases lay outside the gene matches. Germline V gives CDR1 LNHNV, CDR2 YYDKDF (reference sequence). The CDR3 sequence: CATSRTGGVGGYTF. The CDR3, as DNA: TGTGCCACCAGCAGAACAGGGGGGGTAGGTGGCTACACCTTC.

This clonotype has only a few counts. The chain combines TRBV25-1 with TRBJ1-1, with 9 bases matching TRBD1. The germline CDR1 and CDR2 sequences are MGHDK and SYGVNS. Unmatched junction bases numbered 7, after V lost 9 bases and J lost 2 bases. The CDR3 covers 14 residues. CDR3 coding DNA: TGTGCCAGTGGGCCGGGACAGGGAAACACTGAAGCTTTCTTT. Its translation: CASGPGQGNTEAFF.

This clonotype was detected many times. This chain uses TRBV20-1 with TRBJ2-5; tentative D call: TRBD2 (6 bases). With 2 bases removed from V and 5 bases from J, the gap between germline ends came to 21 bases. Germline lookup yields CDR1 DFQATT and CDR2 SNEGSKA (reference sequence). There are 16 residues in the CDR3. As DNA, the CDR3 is TGCAGTGCTAGAATCCCGGGACTCCGAATTAGGGAGACCCAGTACTTC. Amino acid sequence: CSARIPGLRIRETQYF.

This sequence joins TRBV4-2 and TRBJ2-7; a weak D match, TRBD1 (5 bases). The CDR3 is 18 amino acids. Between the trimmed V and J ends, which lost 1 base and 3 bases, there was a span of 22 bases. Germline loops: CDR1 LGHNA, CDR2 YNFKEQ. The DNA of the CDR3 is TGTGCCAGCAGCCAAGTTTGGGGTCTACAGGTTTCCAACTACGAGCAGTACTTC. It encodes CASSQVWGLQVSNYEQYF.

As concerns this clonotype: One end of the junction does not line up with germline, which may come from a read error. The CDR3 sequence is CASSSPGFGGETRYF. CDR3 nucleotides: TGTGCCAGCAGCTCACCCGGATTCGGCGGGGAGACCCGGTACTTC. The rearrangement joins TRBV7-9 to TRBJ2-5; TRBD2 might be the D (6 bases). The CDR3 contains 15 residues. Germline assignment: CDR1 SEHNR and CDR2 FQNEAQ (reference sequence).

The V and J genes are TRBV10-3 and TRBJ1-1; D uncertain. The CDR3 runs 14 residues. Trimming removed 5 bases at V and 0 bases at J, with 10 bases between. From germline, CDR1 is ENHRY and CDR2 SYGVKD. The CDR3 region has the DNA TGTGCCATCAGTAGCGACGGCCTGAACACTGAAGCTTTCTTT. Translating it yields CAISSDGLNTEAFF.